This TCR beta chain was found in a study of glioma-infiltrating T cells (dated by TCRdb to the mid-2010s). Turning to the overall study: TCR alpha- and beta-chain repertoires were sequenced from glioma tissue, non-neoplastic brain tissue and matched peripheral blood mononuclear cells. To measure how far tissue and blood T-cell populations diverged, each tissue-infiltrating repertoire was compared against the peripheral blood repertoire of the same patient. Three low-grade glioma patients, roughly eight primary glioblastoma patients, and three non-glioma patients who contributed non-neoplastic brain tissue made up the paired cohort.

Worth noting for this clonotype: There is no known antigen for this receptor. Base-call qualities are not available, and no considerably larger clone is one nucleotide away.

The iRepertoire nested amplicon-rescue multiplex PCR (arm-PCR) platform was used to amplify TCR alpha and beta CDR3 regions from RNA. The input for one-step reverse transcription and amplification was roughly 100-400 ng of tissue mRNA or PBMC total RNA. Following bead purification, Illumina adapters were added by a secondary multiplex PCR, and libraries between 200 and 400 bp were gel-purified. Internal 6-nucleotide barcodes were carried by the libraries and were used for demultiplexing. Sequencing of the libraries was done on an Illumina MiSeq using 2x220 or 2x250 nucleotide paired-end reads. From the authors' description of their analysis: Paired reads were merged with FLASH 1.2.11 and aligned to the GRCh37 human genome with BWA-MEM before extracting TRA and TRB reads. For V and J assignment, an IMGT-derived reference of cassette sequences and CDR3 motifs that included pseudogenes was used. Reads were translated in three frames, and productive CDR3s were defined as those with a C...FGXG motif and no stop codons. Unique combinations of V-J cassette pair and CDR3 amino acid sequence were defined as clonotypes. Hamming distance filtering was applied to reads, with thresholds set by the sequence error rate of each sample in mapped regions. Clones were called with MiXCR by TCRdb after fastp trimmed the public reads at Q25, and only in-frame beta chains were retained. CDR3 protein duplicates are merged, each entry listing the most common genes and DNA. The V and J calls follow TCRdb's processing rather than the paper's. Within this sample are about 140,000 distinct CDR3 sequences, with more than 35% of them counted one time only. Together, the top ten hold roughly 20% of the sample.

Germline trimming amounts to 5 bases on V and 4 bases on J, with 11 as the count of junction bases outside the gene matches. CDR1 and CDR2 (MNHEY, SVGEGT) derive from the germline V gene. The CDR3 has 15 amino acids, counting the end cysteine and phenylalanine. The only DNA kept is the CDR3, 45 bases in frame from the first base. The paper as a whole reports these results and caveats: Group comparisons rested on small numbers: three non-neoplastic, three low-grade glioma and seven or eight glioblastoma patients. Very few CDR3 sequences were shared between tissue and blood, attributed to high CDR3 diversity and limited sampling. In non-neoplastic patients, VJ-independent divergence between tissue and blood fell below expectation, whereas in all gliomas, and especially in low-grade gliomas, the divergence rose above expectation.

The sequence joins TRBV6-2 or TRBV6-3 to TRBJ2-7, and 7 bases in between align with TRBD2. The clonotype was recovered from a human donor with low-grade glioma or glioblastoma, undergoing nonglioma brain surgery, or in good health (not recorded which). Material: glioma tissue, nonneoplastic brain tissue, or PBMCs (not recorded which). In nucleotide form, the sequence is TGTGCCAGCAGTGACAATCAGGGAGGGGAGTACGAGCAGTACTTC. It is translated as CASSDNQGGEYEQYF.